These T cell receptor beta chains were read from a single sample in a study of T cells in Graves' hyperthyroidism and ophthalmopathy. Each CDR3 protein is one row after TCRdb ran MiXCR on the multiplex PCR reads. The repertoire consists of approximately 610,000 distinct CDR3 sequences, with around 17% occurring once and the leading ten covering 15% to 20%. The sequencing sample was made of blood. These receptors originate from a young woman with Graves' hyperthyroidism. CDR3s include the opening cysteine and the closing phenylalanine or tryptophan.

TRBV5-5,CASSLEGPRQISTDTQYF
TRBV20-1,CSARDNRRGPLSGYTF
TRBV3-1,CASSTRGTLFGLAGANDEQFF
TRBV29-1,CSAWTRGLTDTQYF
TRBV7-8,CASSLRAGPPRDTQYF
TRBV6-9,CASSALLAGGGYNEQFF
TRBV12-3/TRBV12-4,CASQRFGNTIYF
TRBV7-9,CASSLAQAGSKAFF
TRBV20-1,CSVLRGQSNQPQHF
TRBV12-3/TRBV12-4,CASSSLGTGIYGYTF
TRBV7-9,CASSSPRTGGGYEQYF
TRBV5-1,CASAEAASGGQKYF
TRBV2,CASRGPSSGYTQYF
TRBV24-1,CATSGAPGGELFF
TRBV9,CASSPRVKGLASTGELFF
TRBV12-3/TRBV12-4,CASMRQGSGEAFF
TRBV9,CASSVAGGRYQETQYF
TRBV3-1,CASSPWGGLDTGELFF